Shown below are 24 T cell receptor beta chains from a single sample sequenced in a study of T cells in Graves' hyperthyroidism and ophthalmopathy. Amplification of TCR beta CDR3 regions was performed using RNA transcripts as template. A set of HTBI primers served as the primers for a first-round RT-PCR of the TCR CDR3. TCRdb itself ran the multiplex PCR reads through MiXCR, one entry per CDR3 protein. This table has hundreds of thousands of distinct CDR3 sequences, just over 45% appearing once. Sequenced: peripheral blood or thyroid tissue (not recorded which). These receptor sequences come from a woman younger than 30 with Graves' hyperthyroidism.

In this sample, this clonotype turned up many times. This chain uses TRBV10-3 with TRBJ2-7; 8 bases are a match to TRBD2. Germline CDR1 and CDR2: ENHRY and SYGVKD. This CDR3 has 16 residues. V dropped 0 bases and J dropped 6; count of bases not matched to a gene: 10. The CDR3 region has the DNA TGTGCCATCAGTGAGTCATTGGGACTAGGCGAGTCCGAGCAGTACTTC. This gives the protein CAISESLGLGESEQYF.

This clonotype has at least ten counts. V usage is TRBV25-1 and J usage is TRBJ1-2; D uncertain. Trimming shortened V by 6 bases and J by 0 bases, and 20 bases separated the two germline ends. Germline-derived CDR1 and CDR2 are MGHDK and SYGVNS. The length of the CDR3 is 17 residues. The CDR3 spells CASRPFAGEEPNYGYTF. CDR3 DNA: TGTGCCAGCAGACCGTTCGCGGGTGAGGAACCTAACTATGGCTACACCTTC.

This clonotype was found many times. The V and J genes are TRBV2 and TRBJ2-5; D may match TRBD1 or TRBD2 (5 bases each). CDR3 length: 14 residues. Germline CDR1 SNHLY, CDR2 FYNNEI. With 7 bases removed from V and 2 bases from J, the gap between germline ends came to 14 bases. The CDR3 loop is CASKEGRAQETQYF. The CDR3 DNA follows: TGTGCCAGCAAAGAGGGCAGGGCGCAAGAGACCCAGTACTTC.

V gene TRBV7-9 combines with J gene TRBJ2-7; 8 bases map to TRBD1. Germline V gives CDR1 SEHNR, CDR2 FQNEAQ (reference sequence). The ends lost 5 bases at V and 2 bases at J; junction bases unmatched: 11. The CDR3 length is 16 residues. In DNA, the CDR3 is TGTGCCAGCAGCCAAGTGGGACAGGAACCGCCCTACGAGCAGTACTTC. Translation gives CASSQVGQEPPYEQYF. Looking up the rest from reference TRBV7-9 and TRBJ2-7 gives the full variable domain: DTGVSQNPRHKITKRGQNVTFRCDPISEHNRLYWYRQTLGQGPEFLTYFQNEAQLEKSRLLSDRFSAERPKGSFSTLEIQRTEQGDSAMYLCASSQVGQEPPYEQYFGPGTRLTVT.

Worth noting for this clonotype: An end of the junction does not agree with germline; a read error may underlie this. V gene TRBV10-3 combines with J gene TRBJ1-5; possibly TRBD1 for D (6 bases). The V gene's germline CDR1 is ENHRY and CDR2 SYGVKD. This CDR3 has 14 amino acids. In DNA form, the CDR3 reads TGTGCCAGCAGTTATCGGGGGCTTAATCAGCCCCAGCATTTT. Protein: CASSYRGLNQPQHF.

The chain uses TRBV4-1 and TRBJ2-7, with TRBD2 matching 8 bases. Germline CDR1 is MGHRA and CDR2 is YSYEKL. The ends lost 6 bases at V and 7 bases at J; junction bases unmatched: 29. This CDR3 has 20 residues. DNA of the CDR3: TGCGCCAGCAGTCCGAACTTTTTCCCGGGGAGCGGGAGTCCCTACGTAGAGCAGTACTTC. Encoded protein: CASSPNFFPGSGSPYVEQYF.

This clonotype showed up just a few times. The chain uses TRBV24-1 and TRBJ1-5; no reliable D call. The germline V gene has CDR1 KGHDR and CDR2 SFDVKD. V was clipped by 4 bases and J by 16 bases, with 10 bases between them. The CDR3 sequence is 10 residues long. This CDR3 reads CATSDSPGHF. The CDR3 region has the DNA TGTGCCACCAGTGACTCCCCGGGACATTTT.

This clonotype was recorded many times. The genes are TRBV7-2 and TRBJ2-6; D not certain. V shed 4 bases and J shed 18 bases, with 13 bases lying between them. This CDR3 spans 11 amino acids. Looked up from germline, CDR1 is SGHTA and CDR2 is FQGNSA. The CDR3 loop reads CASSSTFRKTF. CDR3 in DNA: TGTGCCAGCAGCTCCACGTTCCGAAAGACTTTC.

V and J are TRBV24-1 and TRBJ2-1, with 13 positions matching TRBD2. V trimming: 0 bases; J trimming: 5 bases; junction bases outside the gene matches: 0. This CDR3 spans 16 amino acids. Germline V gene sequence: CDR1 KGHDR, CDR2 SFDVKD. The CDR3 DNA is TGTGCCACCAGTGATTTGGGACTAGCGGGAGACAATGAGCAGTTCTTC. Its protein product is CATSDLGLAGDNEQFF.

This clonotype showed up many times. The V and J genes are TRBV7-9 and TRBJ2-5; no definite D call. The ends were cut back, 1 base at V and 5 bases at J, with 8 bases in the middle. Germline CDR1 and CDR2: SEHNR and FQNEAQ (reference sequence). The CDR3 loop spans 13 amino acids. The CDR3 nucleotides are TGTGCCAGCAGCTTAGTATTCTTGGAGACCCAGTACTTC. Amino acid sequence: CASSLVFLETQYF.

This clonotype came up a few times. The chain is built from TRBV24-1 and TRBJ1-1; TRBD1 matches 9 bases. In germline, CDR1 is KGHDR, CDR2 SFDVKD. With 9 bases clipped from V and 6 bases from J, the junction kept 7 bases outside the gene matches. There are 13 residues in the CDR3. The CDR3 DNA reads TGTGCCACCCCTCCTAGGACAGGGGCTGAAGCTTTCTTT. Translating gives CATPPRTGAEAFF.

The chain links TRBV7-2 to TRBJ2-2; D gene uncertain. The CDR3 runs 13 residues. V lost 5 bases to trimming and J lost 5 bases, with 9 bases between them. Germline CDR1 is SGHTA and CDR2 is FQGNSA. The CDR3 loop reads CASSQTPTGELFF. CDR3 bases: TGTGCCAGCAGCCAAACTCCAACCGGGGAGCTGTTTTTT. The variable domain in full, completed from reference TRBV7-2 and TRBJ2-2, reads GAGVSQSPSNKVTEKGKDVELRCDPISGHTALYWYRQSLGQGLEFLIYFQGNSAPDKSGLPSDRFSAERTGGSVSTLTIQRTQQEDSAVYLCASSQTPTGELFFGEGSRLTVL.

In its sample, this clonotype was seen a few times. The CDR3 is CSVEDKRSGNTIYF. In nucleotides, the CDR3 is TGCAGCGTTGAAGATAAAAGGTCTGGAAACACCATATATTTT. The chain is built from TRBV29-1 and TRBJ1-3; D unclear. In germline, CDR1 is SQVTM, CDR2 ANQGSEA. This CDR3 comprises 14 residues. The V and J ends lost 0 bases and 1 base respectively, with 7 bases between them.

This clonotype has ten or more counts. In nucleotides, the CDR3 is TGTGCCAGCAGATTCGGTGGGCAAGCGGCTGAAGCTTTCTTT. It specifies CASRFGGQAAEAFF. The chain couples TRBV2 to TRBJ1-1, with D unresolved. Germline V gene sequence: CDR1 SNHLY, CDR2 FYNNEI. This CDR3 has 14 residues. V was pared by 6 bases and J by 6 bases, with 17 bases between.

Concerning this clonotype itself: A read error may explain this, as a much larger clone is one base away. The chain recombines TRBV29-1 with TRBJ2-7; TRBD1 matches 7 bases. This CDR3 contains 14 residues. The ends lost 5 bases at V and 2 bases at J; junction bases unmatched: 9. The germline CDR1 and CDR2 sequences are SQVTM and ANQGSEA. CDR3 bases: TGCAGCGTTCGAAGCACAGGGGTTCCCTACGAGCAGTACTTC. It specifies CSVRSTGVPYEQYF.

This clonotype was seen repeatedly, ten times or more. The CDR3 reads CSVEVGRPGGAFF. CDR3 coding DNA: TGCAGCGTTGAAGTAGGGCGGCCTGGGGGAGCTTTCTTT. The genes are TRBV29-1 and TRBJ1-1, with D perhaps TRBD1 (5 bases). Germline V gene data show CDR1 as SQVTM and CDR2 as ANQGSEA. V shed 1 base and J shed 10 bases, with 16 bases lying between them. The CDR3 is made up of 13 amino acids.

The CDR3 DNA sequence: TGTGCCAGCAGCCAAGATCAAGAGAACTATGGCTACACCTTC. Amino acid sequence: CASSQDQENYGYTF. V usage is TRBV14 and J usage is TRBJ1-2, with D unresolved. V lost 0 bases, J lost 2 bases, and 7 bases lay in between. The CDR3 is 14 amino acids. CDR1 and CDR2 (germline): SGHDN, FVKESK. The full variable domain, with the rest looked up from reference TRBV14 and TRBJ1-2, is EAGVTQFPSHSVIEKGQTVTLRCDPISGHDNLYWYRRVMGKEIKFLLHFVKESKQDESGMPNNRFLAERTGGTYSTLKVQPAELEDSGVYFCASSQDQENYGYTFGSGTRLTVV.

This rearrangement joins TRBV7-2 to TRBJ1-5; tentative D call: TRBD1 (6 bases). V was pared by 5 bases and J by 0 bases, with 14 bases between. The V gene's germline CDR1 is SGHTA and CDR2 FQGNSA. The CDR3 contains 16 residues. CDR3 residues: CASSVGGPNSNQPQHF. The DNA of the CDR3 is TGTGCCAGCAGCGTAGGGGGGCCGAATAGCAATCAGCCCCAGCATTTT.

The chain links TRBV5-1 to TRBJ2-7, with 13 bases that match TRBD2. This CDR3 contains 16 residues. The germline V gene encodes CDR1 SGHRS and CDR2 YFSETQ. With 4 bases clipped from V and 0 bases from J, the junction kept 4 bases outside the gene matches. For the CDR3, the DNA is TGCGCCAGCAGCCCGACTAGCGGGAGGACCTCCTACGAGCAGTACTTC. Protein product: CASSPTSGRTSYEQYF.

This chain uses TRBV19 with TRBJ1-4, with 8 bases aligning to TRBD1. The CDR3 is 13 amino acids. The V and J ends lost 5 bases and 8 bases, in that order; junction bases with no gene match: 4. The germline V gene encodes CDR1 LNHDA and CDR2 SQIVND (reference sequence). CDR3: CASSVTGEEKLFF. CDR3 nucleotide sequence: TGTGCCAGTAGTGTGACAGGGGAAGAAAAACTGTTTTTT.

This clonotype was seen a handful of times. This sequence joins TRBV7-2 and TRBJ2-7; D may match TRBD1 or TRBD2 (5 bases each). The germline V and J ends were trimmed by 6 bases and 7 bases, with 25 bases remaining between them. This CDR3 comprises 16 residues. Germline CDR1 reads SGHTA; CDR2 reads FQGNSA. The CDR3 nucleotides read TGTGCCAGCAGTTACCCCAAGGGACGGCTAAGTGTGGAGCAGTACTTC. Protein sequence: CASSYPKGRLSVEQYF.

This clonotype was seen a few times. V usage is TRBV20-1 and J usage is TRBJ2-5; 8 positions agree with TRBD1. J gave up 5 bases and V 0 bases, and 8 bases lay outside the gene matches. Germline-derived CDR1 and CDR2 are DFQATT and SNEGSKA (reference sequence). The CDR3 has 15 amino acids. The CDR3 here is CSARDKNRGWETQYF. For the CDR3, the DNA is TGCAGTGCTAGAGATAAGAACAGGGGGTGGGAGACCCAGTACTTC.

The chain carries TRBV2 and TRBJ2-5; D is uncertain. V lost 6 bases to trimming and J lost 2 bases, with 13 bases between them. CDR1 and CDR2 from the germline V gene are SNHLY and FYNNEI. The CDR3 extends over 14 amino acids. CDR3 protein: CASSQNIGQETQYF. In DNA form, the CDR3 reads TGTGCCAGCAGCCAGAACATCGGACAAGAGACCCAGTACTTC.

In its sample, this clonotype was seen many times. The rearrangement uses TRBV5-1 and TRBJ1-6; D is unclear. Trimming removed 4 bases at V and 7 bases at J, with 12 bases between. There are 14 residues in the CDR3. Germline assignment: CDR1 SGHRS and CDR2 YFSETQ. DNA for the CDR3: TGCGCCAGCAGCCTGGGAATGAGGAATTCACCCCTCCACTTT. This sequence encodes CASSLGMRNSPLHF. The whole variable domain, remainder taken from reference TRBV5-1 and TRBJ1-6, is KAGVTQTPRYLIKTRGQQVTLSCSPISGHRSVSWYQQTPGQGLQFLFEYFSETQRNKGNFPGRFSGRQFSNSRSEMNVSTLELGDSALYLCASSLGMRNSPLHFGNGTRLTVT.